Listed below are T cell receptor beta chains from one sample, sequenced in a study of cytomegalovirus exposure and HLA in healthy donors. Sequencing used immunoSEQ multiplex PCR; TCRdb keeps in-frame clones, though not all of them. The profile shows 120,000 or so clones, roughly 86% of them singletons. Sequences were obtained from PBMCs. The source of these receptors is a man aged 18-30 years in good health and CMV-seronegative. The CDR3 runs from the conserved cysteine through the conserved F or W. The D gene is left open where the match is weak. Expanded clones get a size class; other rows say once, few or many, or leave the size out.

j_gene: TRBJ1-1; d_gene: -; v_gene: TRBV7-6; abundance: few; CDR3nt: TGTGCCAGCACCCCGGCGGCAGGGGCGAACACTGAAGCTTTCTTT; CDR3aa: CASTPAAGANTEAFF
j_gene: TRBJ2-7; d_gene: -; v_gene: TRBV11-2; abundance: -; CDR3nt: TGTGCCAGCAGCTTAGATCACGCGACCTACGAGCAGTACTTC; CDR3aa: CASSLDHATYEQYF
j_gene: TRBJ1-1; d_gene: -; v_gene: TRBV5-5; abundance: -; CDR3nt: TGTGCCAGCAGCCTATATGACTCCCTTGAAGCTTTCTTT; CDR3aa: CASSLYDSLEAFF
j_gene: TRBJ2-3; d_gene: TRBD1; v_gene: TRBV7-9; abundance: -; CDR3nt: TGTGCCAGCAGCTTGCATGGACAGGGGCGGACAGATACGCAGTATTTT; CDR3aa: CASSLHGQGRTDTQYF
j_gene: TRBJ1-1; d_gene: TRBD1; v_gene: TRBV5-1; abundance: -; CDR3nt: TGCGCCAGCAGCTTGGAGGGGGCGATCGAGGGCACTGAAGCTTTCTTT; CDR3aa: CASSLEGAIEGTEAFF
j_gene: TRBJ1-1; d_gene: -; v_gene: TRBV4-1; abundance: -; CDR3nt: TGCGCCAGCAGCCAAGAGCCGGACTTTATGAACACTGAAGCTTTCTTT; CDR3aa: CASSQEPDFMNTEAFF
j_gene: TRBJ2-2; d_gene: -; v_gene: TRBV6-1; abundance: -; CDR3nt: TGTGCCAGCCGACTTAGCGGTACCGGGGAGCTGTTTTTT; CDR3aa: CASRLSGTGELFF
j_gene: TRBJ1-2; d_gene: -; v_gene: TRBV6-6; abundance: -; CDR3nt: TGTGCCAGCAGGATCGGGACAAGGGATGGCTACACCTTC; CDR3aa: CASRIGTRDGYTF
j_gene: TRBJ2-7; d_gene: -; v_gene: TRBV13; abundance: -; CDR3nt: TGTGCCAGCAGCCTCCGGGGTGAGCAGTACTTC; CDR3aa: CASSLRGEQYF
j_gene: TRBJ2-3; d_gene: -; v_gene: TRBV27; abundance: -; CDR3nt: TGTGCCAGCAGTCTAACTAGCACAGATACGCAGTATTTT; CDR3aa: CASSLTSTDTQYF
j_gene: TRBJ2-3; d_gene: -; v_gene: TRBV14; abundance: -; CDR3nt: TGTGCCAGCAGCCATTCGACAGTAAAAACAGATACGCAGTATTTT; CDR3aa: CASSHSTVKTDTQYF
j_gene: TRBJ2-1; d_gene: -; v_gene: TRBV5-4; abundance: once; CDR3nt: TGTGCCAGCAGCTTGAGGGGGGGTTTCTACAATGAGCAGTTCTTC; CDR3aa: CASSLRGGFYNEQFF
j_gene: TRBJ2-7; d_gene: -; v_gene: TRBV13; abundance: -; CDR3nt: TGTGCCAGCAGCCAAAGGGCGGGGCCTTCAGGGGAGCAGTACTTC; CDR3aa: CASSQRAGPSGEQYF
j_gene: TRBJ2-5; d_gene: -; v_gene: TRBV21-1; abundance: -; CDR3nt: TGTGCCAGCAGCACCCGAGAGGGGGGGGCCAGAGAGACCCAGTACTTC; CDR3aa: CASSTREGGARETQYF
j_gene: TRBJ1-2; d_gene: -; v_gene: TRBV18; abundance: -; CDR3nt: TGTGCCAGCTCCCCAGCCTGGACAGATGGCTACACCTTC; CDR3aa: CASSPAWTDGYTF
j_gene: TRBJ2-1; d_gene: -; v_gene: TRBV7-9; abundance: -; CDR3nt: TGTGCCAGCAGCACCACCAGGACACTCAACAATGAGCAGTTCTTC; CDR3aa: CASSTTRTLNNEQFF
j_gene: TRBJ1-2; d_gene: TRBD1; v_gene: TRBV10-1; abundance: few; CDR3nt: TGCGCCAGCAGAGACAGGGCGGACGACGGCCAACATGGCTACACCTTC; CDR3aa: CASRDRADDGQHGYTF
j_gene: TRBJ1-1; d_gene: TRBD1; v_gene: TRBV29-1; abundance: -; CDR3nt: TGCAGCGTTGAAGGTGGGACAGGGGGCATGAACACTGAAGCTTTCTTT; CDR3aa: CSVEGGTGGMNTEAFF
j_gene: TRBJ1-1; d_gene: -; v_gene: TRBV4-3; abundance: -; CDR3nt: TGCGCCAGCAGCCAGACAGGTAGGGGCGCTGAAGCTTTCTTT; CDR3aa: CASSQTGRGAEAFF
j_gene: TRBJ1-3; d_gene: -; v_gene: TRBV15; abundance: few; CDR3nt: TGTGCCACCAGCAGAGCCGCTTCAGGGGTCATTGGAAACACCATATATTTT; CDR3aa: CATSRAASGVIGNTIYF
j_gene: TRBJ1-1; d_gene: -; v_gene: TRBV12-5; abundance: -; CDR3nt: TGTGCTAGTGGTTTGGGCGGGTTGACTGAAGCTTTCTTT; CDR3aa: CASGLGGLTEAFF
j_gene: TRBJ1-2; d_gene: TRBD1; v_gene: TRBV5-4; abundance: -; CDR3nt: TGTGCCAGCAACCTCGGACAGGGAACTAACTATGGCTACACCTTC; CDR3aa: CASNLGQGTNYGYTF
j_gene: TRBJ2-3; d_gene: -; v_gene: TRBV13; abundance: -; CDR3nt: TGTGCCAGCAGCACCCCAGGGTGGAACACAGATACGCAGTATTTT; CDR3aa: CASSTPGWNTDTQYF
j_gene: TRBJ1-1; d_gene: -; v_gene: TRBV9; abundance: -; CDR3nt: TGTGCCAGCAGCGCTGACAGTATCTACACTGAAGCTTTCTTT; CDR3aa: CASSADSIYTEAFF
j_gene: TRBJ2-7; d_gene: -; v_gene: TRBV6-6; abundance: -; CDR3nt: TGTGCCAGCAACGGGGAGCTCCACGAGCAGTACTTC; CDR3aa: CASNGELHEQYF
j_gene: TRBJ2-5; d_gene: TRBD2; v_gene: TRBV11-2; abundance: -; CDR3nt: TGTGCCAGCAGCTTAAATAGCGGGGGGATCGGGGAGACCCAGTACTTC; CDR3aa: CASSLNSGGIGETQYF
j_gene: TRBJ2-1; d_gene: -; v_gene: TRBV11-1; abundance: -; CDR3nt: TGTGCCAGCAGCGAAACCGGGACTTCGGACAACGACAATGAGCAGTTCTTC; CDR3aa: CASSETGTSDNDNEQFF
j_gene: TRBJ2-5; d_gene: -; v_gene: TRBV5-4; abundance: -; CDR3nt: TGTGCCAGCAGCCTTGGGGGCCCGGCCCTCCAAGAGACCCAGTACTTC; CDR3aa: CASSLGGPALQETQYF
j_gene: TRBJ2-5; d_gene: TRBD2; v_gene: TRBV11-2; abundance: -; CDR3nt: TGTGCCAGCAGCTTAGAAGGGGGACTAGCGAGGGAGACCCAGTACTTC; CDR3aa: CASSLEGGLARETQYF
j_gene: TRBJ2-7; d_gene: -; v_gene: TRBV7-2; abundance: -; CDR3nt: TGTGCCAGCAGCCCCCTCCACGAGCAGTACTTC; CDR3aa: CASSPLHEQYF
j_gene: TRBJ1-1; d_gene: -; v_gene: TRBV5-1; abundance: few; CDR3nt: TGCGCCAGCAGCTTGAAGGAAGGGGTTACTGAAGCTTTCTTT; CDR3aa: CASSLKEGVTEAFF
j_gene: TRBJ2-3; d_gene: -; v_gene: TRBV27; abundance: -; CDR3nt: TGTGCCAGCGGAAAGAGACTCACAGATACGCAGTATTTT; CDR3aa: CASGKRLTDTQYF
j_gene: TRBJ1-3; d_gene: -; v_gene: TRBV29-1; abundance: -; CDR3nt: TGCAGCGGAGGATCGCTCTCTGGAAACACCATATATTTT; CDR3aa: CSGGSLSGNTIYF
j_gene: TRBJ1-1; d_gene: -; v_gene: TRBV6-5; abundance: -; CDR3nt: TGTGCCAGCGGGGCATCGGACAGACAAGATGAAGCTTTCTTT; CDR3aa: CASGASDRQDEAFF
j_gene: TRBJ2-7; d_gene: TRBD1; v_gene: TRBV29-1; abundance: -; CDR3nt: TGCAGCGTTGAAAAGGGACAGGGTAGGCACGAGCAGTACTTC; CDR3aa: CSVEKGQGRHEQYF
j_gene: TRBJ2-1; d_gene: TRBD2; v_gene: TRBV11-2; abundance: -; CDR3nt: TGTGCCAGCAGCTTCAAGCGGGGAAGCTCCTACAATGAGCAGTTCTTC; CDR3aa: CASSFKRGSSYNEQFF
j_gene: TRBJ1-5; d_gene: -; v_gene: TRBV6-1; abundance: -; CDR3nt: TGTGCCAGCACCCAGGGGCCTAGCAATCAGCCCCAGCATTTT; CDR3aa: CASTQGPSNQPQHF
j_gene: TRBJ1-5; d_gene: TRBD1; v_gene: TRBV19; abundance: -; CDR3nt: TGTGCCAGTAGTAGGGTAGGACAGGGGGTTTCGGCGGGGAATCAGCCCCAGCATTTT; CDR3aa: CASSRVGQGVSAGNQPQHF
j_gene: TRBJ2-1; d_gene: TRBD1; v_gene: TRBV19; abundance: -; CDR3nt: TGTGCCAGTAGTATAGGGGACAGGGTACTCAATGAGCAGTTCTTC; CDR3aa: CASSIGDRVLNEQFF
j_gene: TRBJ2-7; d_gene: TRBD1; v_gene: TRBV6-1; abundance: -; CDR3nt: TGTGCCAGCAGTGGGACAGGGTTGGGATCCTACGAGCAGTACTTC; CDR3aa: CASSGTGLGSYEQYF
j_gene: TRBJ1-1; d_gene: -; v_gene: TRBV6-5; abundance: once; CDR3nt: TGTGCCAGCACAGAAAGGGGAGGCGACACTGAAGCTTTCTTT; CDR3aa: CASTERGGDTEAFF
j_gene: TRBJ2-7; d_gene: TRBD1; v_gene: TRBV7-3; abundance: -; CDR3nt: TGTGCCAGCAGCCATGACAGGGGGGACTACGAGCAGTACTTC; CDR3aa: CASSHDRGDYEQYF
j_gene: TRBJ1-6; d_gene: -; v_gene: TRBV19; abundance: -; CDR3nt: TGTGCCAGTAGTATAGAAGGGAGCTCCTATAATTCACCCCTCCACTTT; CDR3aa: CASSIEGSSYNSPLHF
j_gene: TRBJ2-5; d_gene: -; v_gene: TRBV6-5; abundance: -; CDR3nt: TGTGCCAGCTTTGGCGGGGGCGGGGAGACCCAGTACTTC; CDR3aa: CASFGGGGETQYF
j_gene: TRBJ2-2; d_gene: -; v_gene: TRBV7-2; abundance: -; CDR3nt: TGTGCCAGCAGCCTCCCATCGAGCACCGGGGAGCTGTTTTTT; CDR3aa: CASSLPSSTGELFF
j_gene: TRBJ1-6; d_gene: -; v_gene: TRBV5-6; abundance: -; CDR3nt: TGTGCCAGCAGTCAGAATTCACCCCTCCACTTT; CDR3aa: CASSQNSPLHF
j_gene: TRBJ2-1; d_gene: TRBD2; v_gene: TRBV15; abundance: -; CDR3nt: TGTGCCACCAGCAGACTTAGCGGGGAGGGCAATGAGCAGTTCTTC; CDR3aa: CATSRLSGEGNEQFF